These 31 T cell receptor beta chains originate from one sample sequenced in a study of monozygotic twins with inflammatory bowel disease. TCRdb reprocessed the 5' RACE reads and keeps a single row for each CDR3 protein, giving no DNA. The table for this sample gives about 99,000 distinct CDR3 sequences. The sequenced sample consisted of blood. Receptors originate from a human donor with ulcerative colitis or Crohn's disease, or a healthy co-twin of an affected twin (not recorded which).

This chain uses TRBV29-1 with TRBJ2-2; TCRdb reports TRBD2, a call that lacks DNA to check it against. CDR1 is SQVTM, CDR2 ANQGSEA, per germline. This CDR3 contains 12 residues. The CDR3 sequence: CSAGGPTGELFF.

The chain is built from TRBV7-2 and TRBJ2-3; TCRdb names TRBD2, which stays unverified in the absence of DNA. In germline, CDR1 is SGHTA, CDR2 FQGNSA. The length of the CDR3 is 16 residues. The CDR3 spells CASSLKLAGGWDTQYF.

The CDR3 loop is CATSDRGTRLTGELFF. This chain links TRBV24-1 with TRBJ2-2; checking the TCRdb D call of TRBD2 is not possible without DNA. The CDR3 runs 16 residues. Germline CDR1 KGHDR, CDR2 SFDVKD.

The J gene is TRBJ2-7, the V gene TRBV28; lacking DNA, the TRBD2 call made by TCRdb goes unchecked. CDR3 length: 14 amino acids. CDR1 is MDHEN, CDR2 SYDVKM, per germline. Here the CDR3 reads CASSLKGTSGSGYF.

The J gene is TRBJ2-4, the V gene TRBV9. Germline V gives CDR1 SGDLS, CDR2 YYNGEE. The CDR3 has 14 amino acids. The CDR3 reads CASSVVPDWNIQYF.

The chain employs TRBV20-1 and TRBJ2-5; checking the TCRdb D call of TRBD1 is not possible without DNA. Germline V gene sequence: CDR1 DFQATT, CDR2 SNEGSKA (reference sequence). The CDR3 has 13 amino acids. CDR3: CSAHRNLGETQYF.

The CDR3 reads CATSGQGTPNTGELFF. The chain links TRBV24-1 to TRBJ2-2; TCRdb's D call of TRBD1 is untestable without DNA. In germline, CDR1 is KGHDR, CDR2 SFDVKD. The CDR3 contains 16 residues.

The V and J genes are TRBV6-2 or TRBV6-3 and TRBJ1-1; TCRdb designates TRBD1, a call that cannot be tested without DNA. The CDR3 has 11 amino acids. The germline V gene encodes CDR1 MNHEY and CDR2 SVGEGT. The CDR3 loop reads CASSPGVEAFF.

The CDR3 spells CASRPSGQSRNYGYTF. The V gene is TRBV28, the J gene TRBJ1-2; TCRdb selects TRBD1, and the lack of DNA leaves this call unchecked. Per germline, CDR1 MDHEN and CDR2 SYDVKM. The CDR3 extends over 16 amino acids.

The V call is TRBV7-8, the J call TRBJ2-7; TCRdb names TRBD2, which stays unverified in the absence of DNA. Germline V CDR1 and CDR2: SGHVS, FQNEAQ. The CDR3 consists of 12 residues. This chain's CDR3 is CASGPRPYEQYF. Combining the CDR3 with reference TRBV7-8 and TRBJ2-7 gives the whole variable domain GAGVSQSPRYKVAKRGQDVALRCDPISGHVSLFWYQQALGQGPEFLTYFQNEAQLDKSGLPSDRFFAERPEGSVSTLKIQRTQQEDSAVYLCASGPRPYEQYFGPGTRLTVT.

The chain joins TRBV7-9 to TRBJ1-2; the TCRdb call, TRBD1, lacks DNA for checking. Germline V CDR1 and CDR2: SEHNR, FQNEAQ (reference sequence). This CDR3 contains 12 residues. CDR3 sequence reads: CASRPGPAGYTF.

The chain has TRBV29-1 and TRBJ1-2; without DNA, the TCRdb call of TRBD1 cannot be checked. The CDR3 totals 12 residues. Germline CDR1 reads SQVTM; CDR2 reads ANQGSEA. The CDR3 sequence is CSVEVNREGYTF.

The V call is TRBV25-1, the J call TRBJ2-7; the D call from TCRdb, TRBD1, cannot be confirmed without DNA. Looked up from germline, CDR1 is MGHDK and CDR2 is SYGVNS. CDR3 length: 13 residues. The CDR3 protein is CASIRAGGNEQYF.

This chain uses TRBV4-3 with TRBJ2-5; as DNA is missing, the TRBD2 call by TCRdb cannot be tested. The CDR3 spans 16 residues. The germline V gene encodes CDR1 LGHNA and CDR2 YSLEER. The CDR3 loop is CASSQGHSGRRETQYF.

The rearrangement links TRBV15 to TRBJ2-1; TCRdb outputs TRBD1, but without DNA this stays unchecked. Per the germline V gene, CDR1 is LNHNV and CDR2 is YYDKDF (reference sequence). This CDR3 region has 15 residues. CDR3 residues: CATSREGGPYNEQFF.

The rearrangement uses TRBV24-1 and TRBJ2-1; TCRdb's D call of TRBD2 is untestable without DNA. Germline V lookup: CDR1 KGHDR, CDR2 SFDVKD. This CDR3 comprises 15 residues. The chain's CDR3 is CATSRTSGRDNEQFF.

The chain employs TRBV5-1 and TRBJ2-7; TCRdb's D call, TRBD1, is unchecked because there is no DNA. This CDR3 comprises 14 residues. Germline V lookup: CDR1 SGHRS, CDR2 YFSETQ. This CDR3 reads CASSLGTGKTEQYF.

The chain has TRBV9 and TRBJ2-1; TCRdb lists TRBD2, though no DNA is available to test this call. Germline V CDR1 and CDR2: SGDLS, YYNGEE. The CDR3 loop spans 14 amino acids. CDR3 protein: CASSVGGSLNEQFF.

The chain joins TRBV7-2 to TRBJ1-4. Germline CDR1 and CDR2: SGHTA and FQGNSA. There are 15 residues in the CDR3. The CDR3 loop reads CASSLGGFPNEKLFF. Variable domain in full (rest from reference TRBV7-2 and TRBJ1-4): GAGVSQSPSNKVTEKGKDVELRCDPISGHTALYWYRQSLGQGLEFLIYFQGNSAPDKSGLPSDRFSAERTGGSVSTLTIQRTQQEDSAVYLCASSLGGFPNEKLFFGSGTQLSVL.

The gene calls are TRBV5-1 and TRBJ1-1; TCRdb returns TRBD1, unconfirmable since there is no DNA. There are 18 residues in the CDR3. Germline CDR1 and CDR2: SGHRS and YFSETQ. The CDR3 loop is CASSFSNLRGDRNTEAFF.

The rearrangement joins TRBV7-8 to TRBJ1-1. CDR3 length: 16 amino acids. Germline CDR1 reads SGHVS; CDR2 reads FQNEAQ. CDR3 sequence reads: CASSALGSGTNTEAFF.

The chain has TRBV7-3 and TRBJ1-1. The CDR3 consists of 13 residues. Germline V CDR1 and CDR2: SGHTA, FQGTGA. CDR3 region: CASSPTVDTEAFF.

This rearrangement joins TRBV9 to TRBJ2-1; TCRdb designates TRBD2, a call that cannot be tested without DNA. This CDR3 has 15 residues. Per the germline V gene, CDR1 is SGDLS and CDR2 is YYNGEE. This chain's CDR3 is CASSSSRGGYNEQFF.

The gene calls are TRBV12-3 or TRBV12-4 and TRBJ1-2; TCRdb outputs TRBD1, but without DNA this stays unchecked. CDR3 length: 16 residues. CDR3 protein: CASSSHVPDRGKGYTF.

The chain employs TRBV20-1 and TRBJ2-1; TCRdb lists TRBD1, though no DNA is available to test this call. Germline V gene sequence: CDR1 DFQATT, CDR2 SNEGSKA (reference sequence). The CDR3 loop spans 13 amino acids. CDR3 amino acids: CSARLPALTQQFF.

The rearrangement links TRBV11-2 to TRBJ2-3; TCRdb picks TRBD1, but there is no DNA to check that call. This CDR3 has 14 amino acids. Germline values: CDR1 SGHAT, CDR2 FQNNGV. The CDR3 sequence is CASSSGTGGDTQYF.

This chain joins TRBV5-5 and TRBJ2-1; checking the TCRdb D call of TRBD1 is not possible without DNA. The CDR3 is 12 amino acids. Germline CDR1 is SGHKS and CDR2 is YYEKEE (reference sequence). Here the CDR3 reads CASRGTARAQFF.

The chain employs TRBV20-1 and TRBJ2-5; TCRdb's D gene call, TRBD1, goes unchecked for lack of DNA. Germline CDR1 and CDR2: DFQATT and SNEGSKA (reference sequence). CDR3 length equals 14 residues. CDR3 residues: CSARGGTGGETQYF.

The rearrangement joins TRBV30 to TRBJ2-3. This CDR3 comprises 13 residues. Per germline, CDR1 GTSNPN and CDR2 SVGIG (reference sequence). The CDR3 loop is CAWSVGDTDTQYF.

The J gene is TRBJ2-3, the V gene TRBV7-3. CDR1 is SGHTA and CDR2 is FQGTGA in the germline V gene. The CDR3 loop spans 14 amino acids. The CDR3 protein is CASSARPGTDTQYF.

The CDR3 loop reads CASSGANYGYTF. The J gene is TRBJ1-2, the V gene TRBV18. Germline V lookup: CDR1 KGHSH, CDR2 LQKENI. This CDR3 region has 12 residues.